The rows below give T cell receptor beta chains drawn from one sample of a study of cytomegalovirus exposure and HLA in healthy donors. Sequencing was performed with immunoSEQ multiplex PCR; in TCRdb, only in-frame clones are kept and a portion is missing. The table has roughly 70,000 clones, roughly 94% seen once. Sequenced: PBMCs. The receptors stem from a man aged 18 to 29 in good health and CMV-seropositive. Both conserved end residues are part of each CDR3. The D gene is left open where the match is weak. Clone size is shown for a subset of rows, as once, few, many or a class of expanded clone.

d_call: TRBD1; clone_size: once; j_call: TRBJ1-1; v_call: TRBV28; cdr3_nt: TGTGCCAGCAGTTCCAGGGACAGGGTGGGCCTGAACACTGAAGCTTTCTTT; cdr3_aa: CASSSRDRVGLNTEAFF
d_call: NA; clone_size: NA; j_call: TRBJ1-1; v_call: TRBV10-3; cdr3_nt: TGTGCCATCAGTGAGTCGGGAGGGGGGACCACTGAAGCTTTCTTT; cdr3_aa: CAISESGGGTTEAFF
d_call: NA; clone_size: NA; j_call: TRBJ1-2; v_call: TRBV12-5; cdr3_nt: TGTGCTAGTGGTTCATTAGTTGGGCAGAGCTATGGCTACACCTTC; cdr3_aa: CASGSLVGQSYGYTF
d_call: TRBD1; clone_size: NA; j_call: TRBJ2-6; v_call: TRBV30; cdr3_nt: TGTGCCTGGACCCTCCGGGACAGATTCTCTGGGGCCAACGTCCTGACTTTC; cdr3_aa: CAWTLRDRFSGANVLTF
d_call: TRBD1; clone_size: NA; j_call: TRBJ2-7; v_call: TRBV5-1; cdr3_nt: TGCGCCAGCAGCCGCGGACAGGTGGGTGGACAGCAGTACTTC; cdr3_aa: CASSRGQVGGQQYF
d_call: NA; clone_size: NA; j_call: TRBJ2-5; v_call: TRBV28; cdr3_nt: TGTGCCAGCAGTTTCGTCCGGACTGCCGGACGTGAGACCCAGTACTTC; cdr3_aa: CASSFVRTAGRETQYF
d_call: NA; clone_size: NA; j_call: TRBJ1-5; v_call: TRBV28; cdr3_nt: TGTGCCAGCACCGTGGCAGGGCGGGGCCCCAATCAGCCCCAGCATTTT; cdr3_aa: CASTVAGRGPNQPQHF
d_call: NA; clone_size: NA; j_call: TRBJ1-2; v_call: TRBV9; cdr3_nt: TGTGCCAGCAGCGGTCAGGGAAAGGCCTATGGCTACACCTTC; cdr3_aa: CASSGQGKAYGYTF
d_call: TRBD2; clone_size: few; j_call: TRBJ2-3; v_call: TRBV27; cdr3_nt: TGTGCCAGCAGTCCAAGCGGGACGGACCCAGATACGCAGTATTTT; cdr3_aa: CASSPSGTDPDTQYF
d_call: TRBD1; clone_size: NA; j_call: TRBJ2-2; v_call: TRBV6-1; cdr3_nt: TGTGCCAGCGGACAGGGGAGGAACACCGGGGAGCTGTTTTTT; cdr3_aa: CASGQGRNTGELFF
d_call: TRBD2; clone_size: NA; j_call: TRBJ2-1; v_call: TRBV20-1; cdr3_nt: TGCAGTGCTACTAGCGGCAAGCAGTTCTTC; cdr3_aa: CSATSGKQFF
d_call: TRBD1; clone_size: NA; j_call: TRBJ1-2; v_call: TRBV4-1; cdr3_nt: TGCGCCAGCAGCCAAGAGGGACAGGCTCAGGGCTACACCTTC; cdr3_aa: CASSQEGQAQGYTF
d_call: TRBD1; clone_size: NA; j_call: TRBJ1-1; v_call: TRBV7-6; cdr3_nt: TGTGCCAGCAGCTCTTTGACAGGGTCTCGGGGCACTGAAGCTTTCTTT; cdr3_aa: CASSSLTGSRGTEAFF
d_call: NA; clone_size: NA; j_call: TRBJ2-7; v_call: TRBV21-1; cdr3_nt: TGTGCCAGCAGCAAGCGAACACTATTCTACGAGCAGTACTTC; cdr3_aa: CASSKRTLFYEQYF
d_call: TRBD2; clone_size: once; j_call: TRBJ2-5; v_call: TRBV28; cdr3_nt: TGTGCCAGCAGTTTAGGCGGGAGGGTAGAGACCCAGTACTTC; cdr3_aa: CASSLGGRVETQYF
d_call: TRBD1; clone_size: once; j_call: TRBJ2-7; v_call: TRBV28; cdr3_nt: TGTGCCAGCAGTTCTCCCGGGACAGTTTCCTACGAGCAGTACTTC; cdr3_aa: CASSSPGTVSYEQYF
d_call: TRBD1; clone_size: NA; j_call: TRBJ2-5; v_call: TRBV11-3; cdr3_nt: TGTGCCAGCAGCTTCCCCGGGACAGGGAGAGAGACCCAGTACTTC; cdr3_aa: CASSFPGTGRETQYF
d_call: NA; clone_size: NA; j_call: TRBJ2-3; v_call: TRBV27; cdr3_nt: TGTGCCAGCAGTTTCGCGCCGGGATTGAGCACAGATACGCAGTATTTT; cdr3_aa: CASSFAPGLSTDTQYF
d_call: NA; clone_size: NA; j_call: TRBJ2-1; v_call: TRBV19; cdr3_nt: TGTGCCAGCAGCCGCGGGGGCGCCTACAATGAGCAGTTCTTC; cdr3_aa: CASSRGGAYNEQFF
d_call: TRBD1; clone_size: NA; j_call: TRBJ2-2; v_call: TRBV6-1; cdr3_nt: TGTGCCAGCAGTGAGGGACAGGAGACCGGGGAGCTGTTTTTT; cdr3_aa: CASSEGQETGELFF
d_call: TRBD2; clone_size: NA; j_call: TRBJ2-5; v_call: TRBV28; cdr3_nt: TGTGCCAGCATCCTTTCAGCGGGAGCCGGAGAGACCCAGTACTTC; cdr3_aa: CASILSAGAGETQYF
d_call: NA; clone_size: NA; j_call: TRBJ1-2; v_call: TRBV7-9; cdr3_nt: TGTGCCAGCAGTTATAGGAGAGCCGCGTATGGCTACACCTTC; cdr3_aa: CASSYRRAAYGYTF
d_call: TRBD2; clone_size: NA; j_call: TRBJ2-5; v_call: TRBV9; cdr3_nt: TGTGCCAGCAGCGACGGACTAGCGGGACAAGAGACCCAGTACTTC; cdr3_aa: CASSDGLAGQETQYF
d_call: TRBD2; clone_size: NA; j_call: TRBJ2-1; v_call: TRBV5-6; cdr3_nt: TGTGCCAGCAGCGGGGTGGGACTAGCGGGAGTAGACGCCTACAATGAGCAGTTCTTC; cdr3_aa: CASSGVGLAGVDAYNEQFF
d_call: TRBD2; clone_size: NA; j_call: TRBJ2-7; v_call: TRBV27; cdr3_nt: TGTGCCAGCAGTTTTACTGGCGGGAGCTCCTACGAGCAGTACTTC; cdr3_aa: CASSFTGGSSYEQYF
d_call: NA; clone_size: NA; j_call: TRBJ1-2; v_call: TRBV4-1; cdr3_nt: TGCGCCAGCAGCCAAGATTCCGCATTTCGGGATGGCTACACCTTC; cdr3_aa: CASSQDSAFRDGYTF
d_call: NA; clone_size: NA; j_call: TRBJ2-5; v_call: TRBV6-1; cdr3_nt: TGTGCCACTGGGAGCGGGGAGACCCAGTACTTC; cdr3_aa: CATGSGETQYF
d_call: TRBD1; clone_size: NA; j_call: TRBJ1-1; v_call: TRBV2; cdr3_nt: TGTTCCCCGAGGAGGGGGCGCTTAACTGAAGCTTTCTTT; cdr3_aa: CSPRRGRLTEAFF
d_call: NA; clone_size: once; j_call: TRBJ1-1; v_call: TRBV19; cdr3_nt: TGTGCCAGTAGTATACACAGGGTGGGGGACACTGAAGCTTTCTTT; cdr3_aa: CASSIHRVGDTEAFF
d_call: NA; clone_size: NA; j_call: TRBJ2-3; v_call: TRBV28; cdr3_nt: TGTGCCAGCAGCCCTAGCGCCGGCGGTGGCCACACAGATACGCAGTATTTT; cdr3_aa: CASSPSAGGGHTDTQYF
d_call: TRBD1; clone_size: NA; j_call: TRBJ2-7; v_call: TRBV28; cdr3_nt: TGTGCCAGCAGTTCCGGACAGGGTGCCTACGAGCAGTACTTC; cdr3_aa: CASSSGQGAYEQYF
d_call: NA; clone_size: NA; j_call: TRBJ1-2; v_call: TRBV7-9; cdr3_nt: TGTGCCAGCAGCTTAGGCCCCCAGGGAGGTGGCTACACCTTC; cdr3_aa: CASSLGPQGGGYTF
d_call: NA; clone_size: NA; j_call: TRBJ2-1; v_call: TRBV10-3; cdr3_nt: TGTGCCATCGCGGAGAGCTCCTACAATGAGCAGTTCTTC; cdr3_aa: CAIAESSYNEQFF
d_call: NA; clone_size: NA; j_call: TRBJ1-5; v_call: TRBV5-4; cdr3_nt: TGTGCCAGCAGCTCGATGGGCCGCAATCAGCCCCAGCATTTT; cdr3_aa: CASSSMGRNQPQHF
d_call: NA; clone_size: NA; j_call: TRBJ1-5; v_call: TRBV6-1; cdr3_nt: TGTGCCAGCAGAGGCCAGGGGCCCCCGGGCCAGCCCCAGCATTTT; cdr3_aa: CASRGQGPPGQPQHF
d_call: NA; clone_size: NA; j_call: TRBJ1-2; v_call: TRBV28; cdr3_nt: TGTGCCAGCAGCTCCCTAGGCTATGGCTACACCTTC; cdr3_aa: CASSSLGYGYTF
d_call: TRBD2; clone_size: NA; j_call: TRBJ2-1; v_call: TRBV5-6; cdr3_nt: TGTGCCAGCAGCCTAGCGGGAGAGTCTTACAATGAGCAGTTCTTC; cdr3_aa: CASSLAGESYNEQFF
d_call: TRBD1; clone_size: NA; j_call: TRBJ2-6; v_call: TRBV15; cdr3_nt: TGTGCCACCAGCCCGGACAGGGGTGGAGGTGGGGCCAACGTCCTGACTTTC; cdr3_aa: CATSPDRGGGGANVLTF
d_call: TRBD1; clone_size: NA; j_call: TRBJ2-3; v_call: TRBV30; cdr3_nt: TGTGCCTGGAGCCCGGGACAGGGGAGGGATACGCAGTATTTT; cdr3_aa: CAWSPGQGRDTQYF
d_call: NA; clone_size: NA; j_call: TRBJ1-5; v_call: TRBV28; cdr3_nt: TGTGCCATCGGAACAGGGATGGAATATATCAATCAGCCCCAGCATTTT; cdr3_aa: CAIGTGMEYINQPQHF
d_call: TRBD2; clone_size: NA; j_call: TRBJ2-5; v_call: TRBV11-3; cdr3_nt: TGTGCCAGCAGACTAGCGGGAGGGCTCTCAGAGACCCAGTACTTC; cdr3_aa: CASRLAGGLSETQYF
d_call: NA; clone_size: NA; j_call: TRBJ2-5; v_call: TRBV2; cdr3_nt: TGTGCCAGCAGTGAAGCGGGAGCCTACGGGGAGACCCAGTACTTC; cdr3_aa: CASSEAGAYGETQYF
d_call: NA; clone_size: NA; j_call: TRBJ1-1; v_call: TRBV4-1; cdr3_nt: TGCGCCAGCAGCCGCCGCTTGGGCGAAAGCATGAACACTGAAGCTTTCTTT; cdr3_aa: CASSRRLGESMNTEAFF
d_call: TRBD1; clone_size: NA; j_call: TRBJ1-5; v_call: TRBV9; cdr3_nt: TGTGCCAGCAGCCCAGACAGGGGTCAGCCCCAGCATTTT; cdr3_aa: CASSPDRGQPQHF
d_call: NA; clone_size: NA; j_call: TRBJ2-3; v_call: TRBV5-4; cdr3_nt: TGTGCCAGCAGCTTGGTTGGGGCGAGCACAGATACGCAGTATTTT; cdr3_aa: CASSLVGASTDTQYF
d_call: NA; clone_size: once; j_call: TRBJ2-5; v_call: TRBV2; cdr3_nt: TGTGCCAGCAGTGAACGGACACCACAAGAGACCCAGTACTTC; cdr3_aa: CASSERTPQETQYF
d_call: TRBD1; clone_size: once; j_call: TRBJ2-4; v_call: TRBV29-1; cdr3_nt: TGCAGCGTTGAACCGGACAGGTCAGGTATTCAGTACTTC; cdr3_aa: CSVEPDRSGIQYF
d_call: TRBD2; clone_size: NA; j_call: TRBJ2-3; v_call: TRBV28; cdr3_nt: TGTGCCTCACGGGAGGTAGCGGGAGGGCCGGGGATCACAGATACGCAGTATTTT; cdr3_aa: CASREVAGGPGITDTQYF
d_call: NA; clone_size: NA; j_call: TRBJ2-1; v_call: TRBV25-1; cdr3_nt: TGTGCCAGCAGTGCCCCAACAGGGATTGAGCAGTTCTTC; cdr3_aa: CASSAPTGIEQFF
d_call: NA; clone_size: NA; j_call: TRBJ1-1; v_call: TRBV28; cdr3_nt: TGTGCCAGCAGTTTGTTAAGGCGGGAAGCTTTCTTT; cdr3_aa: CASSLLRREAFF
d_call: TRBD2; clone_size: NA; j_call: TRBJ2-3; v_call: TRBV9; cdr3_nt: TGTGCCAGCAGCGTAGGGGCTAGCGGAGCTAGCACAGATACGCAGTATTTT; cdr3_aa: CASSVGASGASTDTQYF
d_call: NA; clone_size: NA; j_call: TRBJ1-2; v_call: TRBV29-1; cdr3_nt: TGCAGCGCTCTTACAGGGCGGAATGGCTACACCTTC; cdr3_aa: CSALTGRNGYTF